This entry describes one T cell receptor beta chain. This clonotype was seen many times. Its antigen is currently not known. Per-nucleotide qualities are absent, and no much larger clonotype sits a single base away. The data derive from a study of T cell repertoires in cytomegalovirus infection (dated by TCRdb to the late 2010s). Regarding the complete study: Because public TCR beta signatures pointed to carriage of CMV infection together with the matching HLA type, the HLA type of each donor mattered for the analysis.

This sample was sequenced with an Illumina HiSeq 1500. The raw public reads went through TCRdb reprocessing: fastp at Q25, MiXCR clone calling, in-frame beta chains kept. CDR3 protein sequences are deduplicated, and each keeps its most common genes and DNA. Counted in this sample were 600,000 to 800,000 distinct CDR3 sequences; 24% of them appeared once. 8% of the sample is held by the ten biggest clonotypes. V drops 6 bases and J drops 3 bases, leaving 11 bases in between. CDR1 is given as MNHEY and CDR2 as SMNVEV, both from the germline V gene (reference sequence). Inclusive of the bounding cysteine and phenylalanine, the CDR3 is 13 residues long. The sequence is cut down to CDR3 DNA, 39 bases in frame from base 1. Results the study describes overall, beyond this receptor: In both this cohort and an independent roughly 330-donor cohort, the cumulative frequency of public TCR beta family members distinguished carriers of CMV infection plus the relevant HLA type. The ex vivo response was dominated by HLA-C-restricted CMV-specific TCR beta clonotypes, which also provided the single most frequent clonotype in two of eight donors.

The rearrangement joined TRBV27 to TRBJ1-1, with no confident D gene call. The sample consisted of CD8+ T cells from PBMCs. This clonotype was obtained from a human donor in good health (CMV status not recorded). Some clones in this sample may be carry-over from other donors' samples. The CDR3: CASSLRGYTEAFF. The bases read TGTGCCAGCAGCTTAAGAGGCTACACTGAAGCTTTCTTT.